This passage covers 3 T cell receptor beta chains from one sample sequenced in a study of lymphopenia after photon versus proton radiotherapy. The assay was immunoSEQ multiplex PCR, and TCRdb's table has in-frame clones only and misses some. This sample has over 20,000 clones, with roughly four fifths found just once. Sequencing used peripheral blood, obtained from a patient treated with photon-based radiotherapy. All receptors derive from a woman aged 50 to 60 with pancreatic cancer.

The chain recombines TRBV28 with TRBJ1-2; the D gene is possibly TRBD1 (5 bases). CDR3 length: 14 residues. Trimming removed 2 bases from V and 3 bases from J, with 10 bases in between. The germline V gene encodes CDR1 MDHEN and CDR2 SYDVKM. The CDR3 is CASSLRGMDYGYTF. The CDR3 DNA is TGTGCCAGCAGTTTAAGGGGAATGGACTATGGCTACACCTTC.

The chain is built from TRBV5-3 and TRBJ2-1, with D possibly matching TRBD1 (6 bases). TRBV5-3 is an ORF, with its function uncertain. The CDR3 has 17 residues. V gave up 8 bases and J gave up 0 bases, with 21 bases separating them. The CDR3 sequence: CARYLRTVNSSYNEQFF. CDR3 bases: TGTGCCAGGTATTTACGGACAGTTAATAGCTCCTACAATGAGCAGTTCTTC.

This chain joins TRBV7-3 and TRBJ2-1, with D possibly called TRBD1 or TRBD2 (6 bases each). Germline CDR1 and CDR2: SGHTA and FQGTGA. The CDR3 is 13 amino acids. The ends were cut back, 1 base at V and 12 bases at J, with 13 bases in the middle. As DNA, the CDR3 is TGTGCCAGCAGCTTAAGGGGGGCCCAAGGGCAGTTCTTC. Translation: CASSLRGAQGQFF.